The source of this T cell receptor (beta chain) is a study of patients and donors after allogeneic stem cell transplantation. V was cut by 1 base and J by 1 base, with 9 bases left in between. Germline values: CDR1 DFQATT, CDR2 SNEGSKA (reference sequence). This CDR3 is 14 amino acids long. One entry per CDR3 protein results from TCRdb running MiXCR on the RT-PCR reads. The table records more than 850,000 distinct CDR3 sequences, about a sixth of them present only once. This clonotype was found a few times. The chain carries TRBV20-1 and TRBJ2-3; unclear D gene. The sequence came from a human donor who was either an allogeneic HSCT recipient or a stem cell or donor lymphocyte infusion donor (not recorded which). It is not recorded whose cells these are; they may come from a transplant donor. Sequenced material: blood, either unsorted or a sorted T cell fraction (not recorded which). The CDR3 region has the DNA TGCAGTGCTAGAGTTGGAATTGGCACAGATACGCAGTATTTT. Translated: CSARVGIGTDTQYF.